Following are 3 T cell receptor beta chains from one sample sequenced in a study of cytomegalovirus exposure and HLA in healthy donors. Use of 60 Vbeta and 13 Jbeta primers characterized the PCR. Produced via immunoSEQ multiplex PCR; TCRdb's table is partial and in-frame only. The table records about 150,000 clones, about 64% of them present only once. The sample was PBMCs. Receptors originate from an older woman in good health and CMV-seropositive.

This rearrangement joins TRBV7-2 to TRBJ2-7; possibly TRBD2 for D (6 bases). Germline CDR1 is SGHTA and CDR2 is FQGNSA. V was shortened by 0 bases and J by 4 bases, with 13 bases between the two germline ends. The CDR3 spans 15 residues. In nucleotides, the CDR3 is TGTGCCAGCAGCTTAGCGGGAAATAGCGGTTACGAGCAGTACTTC. It translates to CASSLAGNSGYEQYF.

This clone has more than one count but fewer than ten. The V call is TRBV21-1, the J call TRBJ2-5; the table assigns TRBD2, which was not confirmed against the DNA. TRBV21-1 is described as a pseudogene. There are 24 residues in the CDR3. The chain's CDR3 is CASSKRTPLDYDGRAFLGQETQYF. The CDR3 DNA sequence: TGTGCCAGCAGCAAACGGACACCACTGGATTATGACGGGAGGGCCTTTCTAGGACAAGAGACCCAGTACTTC.

The CDR3 DNA is TGCGCCAGCAGCCAAGTGGGAAAGGGCGGGGGGTCCGGGGAGCTGTTTTTT. This sequence encodes CASSQVGKGGGSGELFF. This chain connects TRBV4-3 to TRBJ2-2; 8 nucleotides align to TRBD2. Losses at the gene ends were 1 base for V and 6 bases for J; bases not matched to a gene: 10. The length of the CDR3 is 17 residues. The V gene's germline CDR1 is LGHNA and CDR2 YSLEER.